These T cell receptor beta chains were read from a single sample in a study of a mutant IDH1 vaccine in newly diagnosed glioma. Clones were sequenced by immunoSEQ multiplex PCR, and TCRdb holds only the in-frame ones, with some missing. This repertoire shows some 51,000 clones, 78% found once; its top ten account for about 5.2%. These receptors' antigens are unknown. Sequenced material: PBMCs, taken from a glioma patient whose treatment included an IDH1 peptide vaccine. Every receptor here comes from a man between 50 and 59 years old with glioma. Both conserved end residues are part of each CDR3. The order of the fields is V gene, D gene, J gene, CDR3 DNA, CDR3 protein. A D gene is named only where the DNA matches it firmly.

TRBV29-1	TRBD1	TRBJ1-2	TGCAGCGTAGTACAGGGGAACTATGGCTACACCTTC	CSVVQGNYGYTF
TRBV6-1	-	TRBJ1-1	TGTGCCAGCCCAAGGACGGAGGGGACTGAAGCTTTCTTT	CASPRTEGTEAFF
TRBV19	-	TRBJ2-5	TGTGCCAGTAGTCCCCAGGCAGGGAGAGAGACCCAGTACTTC	CASSPQAGRETQYF
TRBV7-9	-	TRBJ2-5	TGTGCCAGCAGCTTAGTTCCCGGAGAAGAGACCCAGTACTTC	CASSLVPGEETQYF
TRBV6-5	-	TRBJ1-6	TGTGCCAGCATCCCAAAACGCGGTGATTCACCCCTCCACTTT	CASIPKRGDSPLHF
TRBV5-8	-	TRBJ1-5	TGTGCCAGCAGCCTGGGCCCCTCGGGGCCCCAGCATTTT	CASSLGPSGPQHF
TRBV7-7	-	TRBJ2-5	TGTGCTAGCAGCTTAGAAGGTTCTTCTAAGACCCAGTACTTC	CASSLEGSSKTQYF
TRBV6-6	TRBD1	TRBJ1-2	TGTGCCAGCAGTGGTGGGACAGGGAATCCCTATGGCTACACCTTC	CASSGGTGNPYGYTF
TRBV5-8	-	TRBJ1-5	TGTGCCAGCAGCTTGGACCTCTCCGGGCAGCCCCAGCATTTT	CASSLDLSGQPQHF
TRBV9	-	TRBJ1-1	TGTGCCAGCAGCTCGATGCCGGGGGACGCTTTCTTT	CASSSMPGDAFF